This note documents a single T cell receptor beta chain sequence. Its antigen is not known. This CDR3 comprises 14 residues. V lost 3 bases and J lost 7; bases outside the gene matches: 3. Germline V lookup: CDR1 MRHNA, CDR2 SNTAGT. Clones were sequenced by immunoSEQ multiplex PCR, and TCRdb holds only the in-frame ones, with some missing. The sample carries approximately 460,000 clones, about 89% recorded once. These data originate in a study of Ad26.COV2.S vaccination and SARS-CoV-2 variants. For the study at large: Among those in the COV1001 Ad26.COV2.S trial arm was the donor. Ad26.COV2.S given intramuscularly, once or twice 56 days apart.

Study-wide findings and caveats: Higher spike-specific TCR breadth was found in vaccine recipients than in placebo recipients.

Treatment described: some 19 received Ad26.COV2.S at low or high dose, single or two shots; 5 received placebo; per-sample allocation not given. At day 63 after the first vaccine or placebo injection, samples were drawn. Within Boston, the person who donated was an adult of 18-55 years. The chain couples TRBV6-4 to TRBJ1-2; 12 bases align to TRBD1. The sample here was peripheral blood, taken in a trial of Ad26.COV2.S vaccine versus placebo. The origin of this receptor is a person aged 18-60 years who received the Ad26.COV2.S COVID-19 vaccine or a placebo. CDR3 sequence (DNA): TGTGCCAGCAGTGAAGGGACAGGGGGCAGTGGCTACACCTTC. It yields the protein CASSEGTGGSGYTF.